A selection of T cell receptor beta chains follows, all from one sample in a study of tumor and adjacent non-tumor tissue in lung cancer. TCRdb analysed the multiplex PCR reads with MiXCR anew, one entry per CDR3 protein. The data contain more than 70,000 distinct CDR3 sequences, about three fifths of them singletons. Sequencing input: lung tumor tissue. These receptors all stem from a man between 65 and 85 years old with non-small cell lung cancer. Each CDR3 is given with its conserved first and last residue. D genes are given only for firm matches. A clone size is listed for some rows: how often the clone was seen (once, few, many), or a class if it is expanded.

v_call	d_call	clone_size	j_call	cdr3_nt	cdr3_aa
TRBV28	TRBD2	NA	TRBJ2-1	TGTGCCAGCAGTTTAATATTCGGTCGGGGGGGCCACTCCAACAATGAGCAGTTCTTC	CASSLIFGRGGHSNNEQFF
TRBV11-2	TRBD1	NA	TRBJ2-5	TGTACCAGCAGCACAACGGGACAGGGCTTACAGACCCATTACTTC	CTSSTTGQGLQTHYF
TRBV19	NA	once	TRBJ2-2	TGTGCCAGTACCAAGGAGATAGGGGCGAACACCGGGGAGCTGTTTTTT	CASTKEIGANTGELFF
TRBV10-3	NA	NA	TRBJ2-5	TGTGCCATCAGTGGGACGCCAGAAGGGGAGACCCAGTACTTC	CAISGTPEGETQYF
TRBV29-1	TRBD2	many	TRBJ2-3	TGCAGCGTCGGTAGCGGGGTTCTCACAGATACGCAGTATTTT	CSVGSGVLTDTQYF
TRBV4-1	NA	NA	TRBJ1-5	TGCGCCAGCAGCCGGAAAGCGAGTCAGCCCCAGCACTTT	CASSRKASQPQHF
TRBV6-2/TRBV6-3	TRBD2	NA	TRBJ2-4	TGTGCCAGCAGTTACTTGGGGACTAGCGGGGGGAAGGACACTCAGTACTTC	CASSYLGTSGGKDTQYF
TRBV11-2	NA	NA	TRBJ2-7	TGTACAAGCAGCCCCGGGCTGCTTTACGAGCAGTACTTC	CTSSPGLLYEQYF
TRBV4-2	TRBD2	NA	TRBJ2-2	TGTGCCAGCAGTCACCAGGGACTAGCGGGAGGTAACACCGGGGAGCTGTTTTTT	CASSHQGLAGGNTGELFF
TRBV6-1	NA	NA	TRBJ1-1	TGTGCCAGCACCCGGGAAAGGGGCATGCTGGCTTTCTTT	CASTRERGMLAFF
TRBV11-2	NA	NA	TRBJ2-7	TGTGCCGGCAGCCGCGGGACTGGGCCCCTTAACTTC	CAGSRGTGPLNF
TRBV5-1	NA	NA	TRBJ2-2	TGCGCCAGCAGCTCGGACACCGGGGAGCTGTTTTTT	CASSSDTGELFF
TRBV6-5	NA	few	TRBJ2-1	TGTGCCAGCCACGAAGGGCGAGGGGATTACAATGAGCAGTTCTTC	CASHEGRGDYNEQFF
TRBV6-5	TRBD1	many	TRBJ2-2	TGTGCCAGCAGAATGACAGGGCCGCAGAACACCGGGGAGCTGTTTTTT	CASRMTGPQNTGELFF
TRBV11-2	NA	NA	TRBJ2-7	TGTGCCAGCAACAAGGGGGACGGAAACTACGAGCAGTACTTC	CASNKGDGNYEQYF
TRBV10-2	NA	NA	TRBJ1-6	TGCGCCAGCAGTGAGAGACAGGTCTCATCACCCCTCCACTTT	CASSERQVSSPLHF
TRBV11-2	NA	medium-sized	TRBJ2-1	TGTGCCAGCAGCTTAGACCGGACCTATGTGGACAATGAGCAGTTCTTC	CASSLDRTYVDNEQFF
TRBV6-2/TRBV6-3	NA	many	TRBJ1-5	TGTGCCAGCAGTTACTTCTCGGCCTCTAATCAGCCCCAGCATTTT	CASSYFSASNQPQHF
TRBV5-5	NA	medium-sized	TRBJ2-4	TGTGCCAGCAGCCCTGGTAACATTCAGTACTTC	CASSPGNIQYF
TRBV11-1	TRBD1	medium-sized	TRBJ2-7	TGTGCCAGCAGCTTAGACGGGACAGGGAACTACGAGCAGTACTTC	CASSLDGTGNYEQYF
TRBV5-5	NA	many	TRBJ2-7	TGTGCCAGCAGCTTGGTCCCCCAGCCGGGCTCCTATGACGAGCAGTACTTC	CASSLVPQPGSYDEQYF
TRBV5-1	NA	many	TRBJ2-1	TGCGCCAGCAGCTTACGTGCGGCCTACAATGAGCAGTTCTTC	CASSLRAAYNEQFF
TRBV11-1	NA	NA	TRBJ2-1	TGTGCCAGCAGCTGGTGCCCAGCCGGAGTCCCCTACAATGAGCACTTCTTC	CASSWCPAGVPYNEHFF
TRBV20-1	TRBD1	NA	TRBJ1-5	TGCAGTGCTAGAGAACCGGGGTCCGGGACAGGGGCGAATCAGCCCCAGCATTTT	CSAREPGSGTGANQPQHF
TRBV10-3	TRBD1	many	TRBJ1-1	TGTGCCATCAGTGAGTCGAGGGGGCGGAACACTGAAGCTTTCTTT	CAISESRGRNTEAFF
TRBV13	NA	many	TRBJ2-4	TGTGCCAGCAGCTTAGGCGCAGGGGCCGCCAAAAACATTCAGTACTTC	CASSLGAGAAKNIQYF
TRBV2	NA	NA	TRBJ1-1	TGTGCCAGCAGTGATATGAGGGCCAGGGGCACTGAAGCTTTCTTT	CASSDMRARGTEAFF
TRBV4-1	NA	NA	TRBJ2-4	TGCGCCAGCAGCGGGTTGCATGGGGTCAGGACCAAAAACATTCCGTACTTC	CASSGLHGVRTKNIPYF
TRBV6-6	TRBD1	NA	TRBJ2-7	TGTACCAGCAGCTCCCCCCAGGACAGGAGATCCTACGAGAAGTACTTC	CTSSSPQDRRSYEKYF